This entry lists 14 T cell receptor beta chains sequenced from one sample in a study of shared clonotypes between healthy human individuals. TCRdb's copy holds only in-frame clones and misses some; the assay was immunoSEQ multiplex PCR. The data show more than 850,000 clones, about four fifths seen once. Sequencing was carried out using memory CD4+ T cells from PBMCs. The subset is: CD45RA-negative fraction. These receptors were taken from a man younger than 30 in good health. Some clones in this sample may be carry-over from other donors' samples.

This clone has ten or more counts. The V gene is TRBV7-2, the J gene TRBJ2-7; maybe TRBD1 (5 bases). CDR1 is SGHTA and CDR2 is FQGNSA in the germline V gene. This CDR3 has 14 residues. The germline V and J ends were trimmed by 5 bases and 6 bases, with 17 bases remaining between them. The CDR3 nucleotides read TGTGCCAGCAGCGGGGCCGGGTTTGAGTCCGAGCAGTACTTC. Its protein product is CASSGAGFESEQYF.

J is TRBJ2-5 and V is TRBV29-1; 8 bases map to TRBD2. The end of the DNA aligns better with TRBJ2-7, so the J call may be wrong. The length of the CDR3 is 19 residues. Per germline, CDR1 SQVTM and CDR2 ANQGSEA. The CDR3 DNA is TGCAGCGTTGAAGGGTTGCGGGAGGATTACTTCTCAAGCTCCTACGAGCAGTACTTC. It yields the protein CSVEGLREDYFSSSYEQYF.

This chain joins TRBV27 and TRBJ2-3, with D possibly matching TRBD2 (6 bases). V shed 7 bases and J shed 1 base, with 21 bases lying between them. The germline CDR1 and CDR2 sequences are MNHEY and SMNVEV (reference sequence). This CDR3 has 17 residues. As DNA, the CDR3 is TGTGCCAGCACCCACTTGTACGGGAGTTGGGGCACAGATACGCAGTATTTT. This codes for CASTHLYGSWGTDTQYF.

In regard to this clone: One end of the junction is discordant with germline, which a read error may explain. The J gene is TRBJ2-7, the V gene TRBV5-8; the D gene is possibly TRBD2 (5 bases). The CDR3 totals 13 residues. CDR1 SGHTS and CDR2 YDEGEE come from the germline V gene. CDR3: CASILLASYEQYF. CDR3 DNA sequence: TGTGCCAGCATCTTGCTAGCTAGCTACGAGCAGTACTTC.

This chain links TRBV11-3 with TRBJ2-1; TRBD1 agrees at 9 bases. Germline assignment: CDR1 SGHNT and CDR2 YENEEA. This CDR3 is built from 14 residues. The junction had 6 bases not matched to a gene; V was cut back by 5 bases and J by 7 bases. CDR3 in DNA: TGTGCCAGCAGCAGGAGGACAGGGGAAAATGAGCAGTTCTTC. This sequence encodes CASSRRTGENEQFF.

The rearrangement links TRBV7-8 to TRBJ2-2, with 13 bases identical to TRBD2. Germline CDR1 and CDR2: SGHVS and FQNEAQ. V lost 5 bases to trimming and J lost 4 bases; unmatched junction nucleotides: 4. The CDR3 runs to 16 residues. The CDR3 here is CASSRGLAGVTGELFF. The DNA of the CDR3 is TGTGCCAGCAGCCGCGGACTAGCGGGAGTCACCGGGGAGCTGTTTTTT.

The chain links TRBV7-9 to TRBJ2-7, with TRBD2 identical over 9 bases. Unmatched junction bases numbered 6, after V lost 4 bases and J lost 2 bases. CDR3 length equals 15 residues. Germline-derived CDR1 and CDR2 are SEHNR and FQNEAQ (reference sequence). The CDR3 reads CASSSSPSGAYEQYF. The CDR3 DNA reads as TGTGCCAGCAGCTCCAGTCCTAGCGGGGCCTACGAGCAGTACTTC.

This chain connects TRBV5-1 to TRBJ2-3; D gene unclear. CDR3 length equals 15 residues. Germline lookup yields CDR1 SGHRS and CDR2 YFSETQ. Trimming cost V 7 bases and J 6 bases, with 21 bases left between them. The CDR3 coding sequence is TGCGCCAGCTCCACCCAAAGCTTGGAAGGGGATACGCAGTATTTT. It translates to CASSTQSLEGDTQYF.

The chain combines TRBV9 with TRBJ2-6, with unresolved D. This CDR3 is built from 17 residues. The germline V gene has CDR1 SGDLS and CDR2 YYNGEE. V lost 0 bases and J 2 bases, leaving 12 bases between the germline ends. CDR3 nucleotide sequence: TGTGCCAGCAGCGTAGATATATCCCGGGCTGGGGCCAACGTCCTGACTTTC. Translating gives CASSVDISRAGANVLTF.

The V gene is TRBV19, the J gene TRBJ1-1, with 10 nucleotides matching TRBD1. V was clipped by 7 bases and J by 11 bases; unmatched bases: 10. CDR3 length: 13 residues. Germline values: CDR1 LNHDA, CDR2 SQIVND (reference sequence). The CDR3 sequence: CASIRDRGMPAFF. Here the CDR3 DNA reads TGTGCCAGTATTAGGGACAGGGGTATGCCGGCTTTCTTT.

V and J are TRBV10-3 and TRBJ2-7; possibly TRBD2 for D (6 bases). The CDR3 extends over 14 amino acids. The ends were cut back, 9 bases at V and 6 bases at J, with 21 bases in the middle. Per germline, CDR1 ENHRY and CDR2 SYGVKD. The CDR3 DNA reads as TGTGCCATTTCCCTCCTGTCGGGAGTTGGCGAGCAGTACTTC. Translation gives CAISLLSGVGEQYF.

The CDR3, as DNA: TGTGCCTGGAGTGTACGGGTCAGCCTCACCGGGGAGCTGTTTTTT. It is translated as CAWSVRVSLTGELFF. The chain is built from TRBV30 and TRBJ2-2; D is ambiguous. CDR1 is GTSNPN and CDR2 is SVGIG in the germline V gene (reference sequence). The germline V and J ends were trimmed by 0 bases and 4 bases, with 12 bases remaining between them. The CDR3 consists of 15 residues.

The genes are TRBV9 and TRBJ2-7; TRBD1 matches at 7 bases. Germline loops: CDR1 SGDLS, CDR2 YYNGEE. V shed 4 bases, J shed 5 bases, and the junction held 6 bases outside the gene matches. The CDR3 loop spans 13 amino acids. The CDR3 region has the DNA TGTGCCAGCAGCCAGACAGGGTCTCACGAGCAGTACTTC. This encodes CASSQTGSHEQYF.

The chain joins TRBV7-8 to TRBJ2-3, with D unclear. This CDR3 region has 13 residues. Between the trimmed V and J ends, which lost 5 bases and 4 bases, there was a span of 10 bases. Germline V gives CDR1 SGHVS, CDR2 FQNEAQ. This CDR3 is CASSLYRADTQYF. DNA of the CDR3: TGTGCCAGCAGCCTCTACCGGGCAGATACGCAGTATTTT.